What follows are 27 T cell receptor beta chains derived from one specimen sequenced in a study of Graves' ophthalmopathy and Graves' hyperthyroidism. Amplification of the TCR beta CDR3 regions used RNA transcripts (as template). After a first-round RT-PCR with HTBI primers, a second-round multiplex PCR was run. Using its own MiXCR run on the multiplex PCR reads, TCRdb lists one record per CDR3 protein. Of roughly 700,000 distinct CDR3 sequences in the sample, about 44% were seen once. Material for sequencing was peripheral blood. Receptor source: an adult man with Graves' ophthalmopathy.

This clonotype has at least ten counts. The chain recombines TRBV12-3 or TRBV12-4 with TRBJ2-5, with D perhaps TRBD2 (5 bases). CDR3 length equals 13 residues. V was shortened by 7 bases and J by 1 base, with 10 bases between the two germline ends. DNA for the CDR3: TGTGCCAGCAAGCGGCAACTCCAAGAGACCCAGTACTTC. Translating gives CASKRQLQETQYF.

This rearrangement joins TRBV25-1 to TRBJ2-3; perhaps TRBD2 as D (6 bases). There are 15 residues in the CDR3. Per the germline V gene, CDR1 is MGHDK and CDR2 is SYGVNS. V lost 3 bases, J lost 2 bases, and 12 bases lay in between. The chain's CDR3 is CASSDSGLHTDTQYF. For the CDR3, the DNA is TGTGCCAGCAGTGATTCGGGACTCCACACAGATACGCAGTATTTT.

The sample holds a few counts of this clonotype. The chain carries TRBV6-5 and TRBJ1-1; 12 nucleotides line up with TRBD1. V trimming: 7 bases; J trimming: 5 bases; junction bases outside the gene matches: 11. The CDR3 runs 16 residues. Germline-derived CDR1 and CDR2 are MNHEY and SVGAGI. CDR3 in amino acids: CASTVDPGQGATEAFF. CDR3 sequence (DNA): TGTGCCAGCACTGTGGATCCGGGACAGGGGGCGACTGAAGCTTTCTTT.

In its sample, this clonotype was seen many times. CDR3 coding DNA: TGTGCCACCAGCGGATTTGGACAGGGGTCTGGAAACACCATATATTTT. Amino acids: CATSGFGQGSGNTIYF. V and J are TRBV15 and TRBJ1-3; TRBD1 agrees at 9 bases. There are 16 residues in the CDR3. Germline trimming cut 5 bases from V and 1 base from J; bases unmatched to any gene: 6. Per the germline V gene, CDR1 is LNHNV and CDR2 is YYDKDF (reference sequence).

The rearrangement joins TRBV11-1 to TRBJ2-3; no definite D call. The CDR3 is 19 amino acids. V gave up 4 bases and J gave up 3 bases, with 26 bases separating them. Germline-derived CDR1 and CDR2 are SGHAT and FQDESV (reference sequence). CDR3 DNA sequence: TGTGCCAGCAGCTCGTGGCCCCCGGGCGTCTCGAACGTTACAGATACGCAGTATTTT. It specifies CASSSWPPGVSNVTDTQYF.

This chain uses TRBV7-3 with TRBJ2-7; TRBD1 matches 9 bases. Looked up from germline, CDR1 is SGHTA and CDR2 is FQGTGA. The CDR3 has 15 residues. Unmatched junction bases numbered 6, after V lost 6 bases and J lost 0 bases. The CDR3 sequence: CASSRKTGGSYEQYF. CDR3 in DNA: TGTGCCAGCAGTCGAAAGACAGGGGGCTCCTACGAGCAGTACTTC.

In its sample, this clonotype was seen many times. The chain combines TRBV29-1 with TRBJ1-2; D unclear. The CDR3 totals 11 residues. Germline V gene lookup returns CDR1 SQVTM and CDR2 ANQGSEA. V was cut by 8 bases and J by 8 bases, with 15 bases left in between. Here the CDR3 reads CSSPTGGGYTF. The CDR3, as DNA: TGCAGCTCACCGACGGGCGGAGGCTACACCTTC.

The chain has TRBV10-3 and TRBJ1-1; a possible D gene is TRBD1 (5 bases). Germline lookup yields CDR1 ENHRY and CDR2 SYGVKD. Between the trimmed V and J ends, which lost 3 bases and 7 bases, there was a span of 15 bases. This CDR3 has 14 amino acids. The chain's CDR3 is CAISEVGVRGEAFF. The CDR3 coding sequence is TGTGCCATCAGTGAAGTCGGTGTGAGGGGTGAAGCTTTCTTT.

J is TRBJ2-5 and V is TRBV11-2; 12 bases map to TRBD2. Germline V gene lookup returns CDR1 SGHAT and CDR2 FQNNGV. V shed 7 bases and J 5 bases; nucleotides not matched to a gene: 14. The CDR3 is 17 amino acids. CDR3 residues: CASIQLTSGGIGETQYF. The CDR3 DNA sequence: TGTGCCAGCATCCAACTGACTAGCGGGGGTATCGGGGAGACCCAGTACTTC.

This clonotype is a singleton in its sample. V is TRBV7-9 and J is TRBJ1-1; D is unresolved. V lost 2 bases, J lost 1 base, and 11 bases lay in between. The CDR3 runs to 15 residues. Looked up from germline, CDR1 is SEHNR and CDR2 is FQNEAQ (reference sequence). CDR3 in DNA: TGTGCCAGCAGCTTATTAATGGGTGGGAACACTGAAGCTTTCTTT. Protein product: CASSLLMGGNTEAFF.

The chain is built from TRBV25-1 and TRBJ2-2, with TRBD1 as a possible D gene (5 bases). Germline values: CDR1 MGHDK, CDR2 SYGVNS. V was pared by 6 bases and J by 6 bases, with 14 bases between. The CDR3 totals 14 residues. CDR3 sequence: CASSPRQSPGELFF. CDR3 sequence (DNA): TGTGCCAGCAGCCCCCGACAGTCTCCCGGGGAGCTGTTTTTT.

Comment on this clonotype: Since a much larger clone is just one base distant, this may be a read error. This chain joins TRBV4-2 and TRBJ1-5, with no clear D. The CDR3 is 13 residues long. In germline, CDR1 is LGHNA, CDR2 YNFKEQ. The CDR3 DNA reads TGTGTCAGCAGCCCGATTAGCAATCAGCCCCAGCATTTT. The encoded protein is CVSSPISNQPQHF.

The chain couples TRBV7-2 to TRBJ2-7; 9 bases map to TRBD2. J lost 1 base, V lost 6 bases, and 13 bases had no gene match. Germline assignment: CDR1 SGHTA and CDR2 FQGNSA. This CDR3 comprises 17 residues. CDR3 region: CASSRGGARGKSYEQYF. In DNA form, the CDR3 reads TGTGCCAGCAGTCGCGGGGGGGCGCGGGGCAAGTCCTACGAGCAGTACTTC.

Ten or more counts support this clonotype. This chain links TRBV7-3 with TRBJ2-6; 8 positions agree with TRBD1. The germline V gene encodes CDR1 SGHTA and CDR2 FQGTGA. The CDR3 extends over 16 amino acids. Losses at the gene ends were 6 bases for V and 2 bases for J; bases not matched to a gene: 6. This chain's CDR3 is CASRTPTGAGANVLTF. In DNA, the CDR3 is TGTGCCAGCAGGACACCGACAGGGGCTGGGGCCAACGTCCTGACTTTC.

The chain is built from TRBV5-4 and TRBJ2-7; 7 bases map to TRBD2. Unmatched junction bases numbered 11, after V lost 7 bases and J lost 4 bases. The V gene's germline CDR1 is SGHNT and CDR2 YYREEE (reference sequence). CDR3 size: 14 residues. The CDR3 coding sequence is TGTGCCAGCCGACCCAGCGGGATATCATACGAGCAGTACTTC. It encodes CASRPSGISYEQYF.

The CDR3 is CASSSNGLFQSSGNTIYF. CDR3 DNA sequence: TGTGCCAGCAGTTCCAACGGACTATTCCAGAGCTCTGGAAACACCATATATTTT. This chain connects TRBV6-5 to TRBJ1-3; D is undetermined. Germline lookup yields CDR1 MNHEY and CDR2 SVGAGI. Trimming stripped 4 bases from V and 0 bases from J, with 19 bases between. The CDR3 sequence is 18 residues long.

This clonotype was seen ten or more times. The V gene is TRBV10-3, the J gene TRBJ1-2; 10 bases match TRBD1. Trimming removed 7 bases from V and 1 base from J; junction bases left unmatched: 3. Germline assignment: CDR1 ENHRY and CDR2 SYGVKD. CDR3 length: 14 residues. The CDR3 DNA is TGTGCCATCACCGGACAGGGGGGTAACTATGGCTACACCTTC. Translated, it gives CAITGQGGNYGYTF.

For this clonotype: With a much larger clone just one base away, this may be a read error. J is TRBJ2-5 and V is TRBV28; weak D call: TRBD1 (5 bases). This CDR3 has 13 amino acids. CDR1 and CDR2 (germline): MDHEN, SYDVKM. V shed 6 bases and J shed 0 bases, with 8 bases lying between them. The CDR3 loop reads CASSGHNQETQYF. The CDR3 DNA is TGTGCCAGCAGCGGACACAACCAAGAGACCCAGTACTTC.

This chain links TRBV7-6 with TRBJ2-5; 7 bases agree with TRBD1. The J segment lost 1 base and the V segment lost 3 bases, leaving 11 bases of the junction unmatched. The CDR3 spans 17 residues. The germline V gene has CDR1 SGHVS and CDR2 FNYEAQ. CDR3 nucleotide sequence: TGTGCCAGCAGCTTGGTCATTACAGGGGCCTTCCAAGAGACCCAGTACTTC. Its translation: CASSLVITGAFQETQYF.

This clonotype was observed a handful of times. The chain recombines TRBV29-1 with TRBJ1-5, with D possibly being TRBD1 (6 bases). The V and J ends lost 4 bases and 11 bases respectively, with 15 bases between them. The CDR3 has 12 amino acids. In germline, CDR1 is SQVTM, CDR2 ANQGSEA. CDR3 nucleotides: TGCAGCGTTGGACAGGCGCAAGAGACCCAGCATTTT. This codes for CSVGQAQETQHF.

The chain has TRBV2 and TRBJ1-4; no firm D call. The CDR3 loop spans 11 amino acids. Germline V gene sequence: CDR1 SNHLY, CDR2 FYNNEI. The V and J ends lost 4 bases and 8 bases respectively, with 5 bases between them. CDR3 sequence (DNA): TGTGCCAGCAGTGCGAGGGAAAAACTGTTTTTT. Protein product: CASSAREKLFF. Drawing the rest from reference TRBV2 and TRBJ1-4, the complete variable domain is EPEVTQTPSHQVTQMGQEVILRCVPISNHLYFYWYRQILGQKVEFLVSFYNNEISEKSEIFDDQFSVERPDGSNFTLKIRSTKLEDSAMYFCASSAREKLFFGSGTQLSVL.

The chain uses TRBV10-3 and TRBJ1-2, with 10 bases identical to TRBD1. V was clipped by 6 bases and J by 7 bases; unmatched bases: 5. Looked up from germline, CDR1 is ENHRY and CDR2 is SYGVKD. The CDR3 loop spans 13 amino acids. CDR3 DNA sequence: TGTGCCATCAGGACAGGGGGCGGCGGTGGCTACACCTTC. It encodes CAIRTGGGGGYTF.

This clonotype was seen just once. At one boundary the junction diverges from the germline segment, which might be a read error. The V gene is TRBV20-1, the J gene TRBJ1-1; perhaps TRBD1 as D (5 bases). CDR3 length: 12 residues. Germline lookup yields CDR1 DFQATT and CDR2 SNEGSKA (reference sequence). CDR3 loop: CSARSGGTGAFF. In nucleotides, the CDR3 is TGCAGTGCTAGATCGGGAGGGACTGGAGCTTTCTTT.

V gene TRBV25-1 combines with J gene TRBJ1-5; no clear D. This CDR3 comprises 15 residues. CDR1 is MGHDK, CDR2 SYGVNS, per germline. Trimming removed 6 bases at V and 0 bases at J, with 12 bases between. CDR3 nucleotides: TGTGCCAGCAGGCCCGAGGGTTATAGCAATCAGCCCCAGCATTTT. Amino acid sequence: CASRPEGYSNQPQHF.

This clonotype was recorded at least ten times. The chain joins TRBV29-1 to TRBJ1-3, with TRBD1 identical over 9 bases. CDR3 length: 13 amino acids. Germline loops: CDR1 SQVTM, CDR2 ANQGSEA. The V gene end was trimmed by 6 bases and the J gene end by 7 bases; junction bases not matched to a gene: 7. This chain's CDR3 is CSVDTGGANTIYF. Here the CDR3 DNA reads TGCAGCGTAGACACAGGGGGCGCGAACACCATATATTTT.

This rearrangement joins TRBV19 to TRBJ1-2, with no clear D. The V end was cut by 5 bases, the J end by 3 bases, with 16 bases between. CDR1 is LNHDA and CDR2 is SQIVND in the germline V gene (reference sequence). The CDR3 extends over 15 amino acids. CDR3: CASSLSTSAHYGYTF. CDR3 sequence (DNA): TGTGCCAGTAGTCTGTCGACTTCGGCCCACTATGGCTACACCTTC. Full variable domain (rest looked up from reference TRBV19 and TRBJ1-2): DGGITQSPKYLFRKEGQNVTLSCEQNLNHDAMYWYRQDPGQGLRLIYYSQIVNDFQKGDIAEGYSVSREKKESFPLTVTSAQKNPTAFYLCASSLSTSAHYGYTFGSGTRLTVV.

The table lists this clonotype with many counts. The chain links TRBV29-1 to TRBJ1-1, with D possibly matching TRBD1 (6 bases). CDR3 length equals 10 residues. The germline V gene has CDR1 SQVTM and CDR2 ANQGSEA. V gave up 6 bases and J gave up 8 bases, with 10 bases separating them. In nucleotides, the CDR3 is TGCAGCGTGACAGGACGCGAAGCTTTCTTT. Its protein product is CSVTGREAFF.